One and the same sample provided the 22 T cell receptor beta chains below, sequenced in a study of T cell clonality in common variable immunodeficiency. This table comes from immunoSEQ multiplex PCR, and its TCRdb copy is limited to in-frame clones, with some not included. The sample contains about 52,000 clones, none of them singletons. Material: peripheral blood mononuclear cells. The source is a person aged 18 to 75 in good health.

This clone was seen more than once but under ten times. The read ends 3 residues before the CDR3 terminus; that terminus is restored from the germline J gene. The V gene is TRBV5-1, the J gene TRBJ2-3, with 8 bases identical to TRBD2. This CDR3 comprises 16 residues. Germline loops: CDR1 SGHRS, CDR2 YFSETQ. CDR3 DNA (partial): TGCGCCAGCAGCTTGGGTTTTACGGGGGGGCTGGAGACG. It specifies CASSLGFTGGLET. The CDR3 as a whole reads CASSLGFTGGLETQYF. Full variable domain (outside the CDR3, taken from reference TRBV5-1 and TRBJ2-3): KAGVTQTPRYLIKTRGQQVTLSCSPISGHRSVSWYQQTPGQGLQFLFEYFSETQRNKGNFPGRFSGRQFSNSRSEMNVSTLELGDSALYLCASSLGFTGGLETQYFGPGTRLTVL.

This clone appeared many times. From the germline J gene comes the end of the CDR3, since the read stops 3 residues before it. V is TRBV7-8 and J is TRBJ2-2; the match to TRBD1 covers 9 bases. The CDR3 has 16 amino acids. Trimming took 8 bases from V and 6 from J; bases not matched to a gene: 13. Germline CDR1 SGHVS, CDR2 FQNEAQ. The sequenced part of the CDR3 DNA is TGTGCCAGCTTGCTCCGGGACAGGGTCCCGGCCGGGGAG. Protein: CASLLRDRVPAGE. The whole CDR3 protein reads CASLLRDRVPAGELFF.

This clone was seen ten or more times. The read gets to within 3 residues of the CDR3 end, and the germline J gene fills in the rest. The chain joins TRBV6-1 to TRBJ1-5; 8 nucleotides match TRBD1. Germline trimming cut 4 bases from V and 1 base from J; bases unmatched to any gene: 6. The length of the CDR3 is 16 residues. Germline CDR1 and CDR2: MNHNS and SASEGT. Incomplete CDR3 DNA: TGTGCCAGCAGTGTTCAGGGGGCGGGGAGCAATCAGCCC. Residues: CASSVQGAGSNQP. From start to end, the CDR3 is CASSVQGAGSNQPQHF.

This clone was counted at least ten times. The CDR3 end falls 3 residues outside the read, so it is completed with the germline J gene. The chain joins TRBV6-2 or TRBV6-3 to TRBJ2-3, with TRBD2 identical over 8 bases. Germline V CDR1 and CDR2: MNHEY, SVGEGT. The CDR3 consists of 16 residues. The J segment lost 0 bases and the V segment lost 6 bases, leaving 8 bases of the junction unmatched. Incomplete CDR3 DNA: TGTGCCAGCAGGACCGAGCGGGGGAGGAGCACAGATACG. This sequence encodes CASRTERGRSTDT. The whole CDR3 is CASRTERGRSTDTQYF.

This clone occurred many times. The sequence runs out 3 residues before the end of the CDR3; the remainder is reconstructed from the germline J gene. The chain has TRBV7-9 and TRBJ1-3; perhaps TRBD1 as D (5 bases). The CDR3 has 12 amino acids. Germline V lookup: CDR1 SEHNR, CDR2 FQNEAQ (reference sequence). Trimming shortened V by 5 bases and J by 8 bases, and 10 bases separated the two germline ends. CDR3 bases read: TGTGCCAGCAGCCTTGACAGTTACACC. Amino acid sequence: CASSLDSYT. The whole CDR3 sequence reads CASSLDSYTIYF. Together with reference TRBV7-9 and TRBJ1-3, the CDR3 gives the full variable domain: DTGVSQNPRHKITKRGQNVTFRCDPISEHNRLYWYRQTLGQGPEFLTYFQNEAQLEKSRLLSDRFSAERPKGSFSTLEIQRTEQGDSAMYLCASSLDSYTIYFGEGSWLTVV.

This clone came up many times. The sequence runs out 3 residues before the end of the CDR3; the remainder is reconstructed from the germline J gene. The chain has TRBV7-9 and TRBJ2-7; 9 nucleotides align to TRBD1. Germline values: CDR1 SEHNR, CDR2 FQNEAQ (reference sequence). This CDR3 spans 15 amino acids. J was trimmed by 6 bases and V by 3 bases; bases with no gene match: 9. CDR3 sequence reads: CASSFDQGTGSEQYF. The CDR3 bases that were read are TGTGCCAGCAGCTTTGATCAGGGGACAGGGAGCGAG.

This clone appeared many times. The read ends 3 residues before the CDR3 terminus; that terminus is restored from the germline J gene. The J gene is TRBJ1-2, the V gene TRBV2; D unclear. Deletions cut 6 bases from V and 3 bases from J, with 11 bases between. Germline V gene sequence: CDR1 SNHLY, CDR2 FYNNEI. The CDR3 is 13 residues long. Partial CDR3 DNA: TGTGCCAGCAGCCCCTCCCAGGACTATGGC. The encoded protein is CASSPSQDYG. The CDR3 as a whole reads CASSPSQDYGYTF.

In this sample, this clone turned up many times. Read sequence stops 3 residues before the CDR3 end, and the germline J gene provides the missing end. The chain is built from TRBV10-3 and TRBJ1-6; D is unresolved. Trimming cost V 6 bases and J 7 bases, with 13 bases left between them. This CDR3 is 14 amino acids long. Germline assignment: CDR1 ENHRY and CDR2 SYGVKD. This chain's CDR3 is CAIRRADENSPLHF. The part of the CDR3 DNA that was read is TGTGCCATCAGGAGGGCAGACGAAAATTCACCC.

This clone was observed a few times. The read gets to within 3 residues of the CDR3 end, and the germline J gene fills in the rest. This rearrangement joins TRBV16 to TRBJ1-5, with D possibly TRBD1 on 5 matching bases. This CDR3 has 18 residues. Trimming took 2 bases from V and 1 from J, leaving 18 bases between them. Germline CDR1 KGHSY, CDR2 FQNENV. This CDR3 is CASSQVLMGQGSNQPQHF. CDR3 DNA, as far as it was read: TGTGCCAGCAGCCAAGTCCTGATGGGGCAAGGGAGCAATCAGCCC. The full variable domain, its missing parts supplied by reference TRBV16 and TRBJ1-5, is GEEVAQTPKHLVRGEGQKAKLYCAPIKGHSYVFWYQQVLKNEFKFLISFQNENVFDETGMPKERFSAKCLPNSPCSLEIQATKLEDSAVYFCASSQVLMGQGSNQPQHFGDGTRLSIL.

The table lists this clone with many counts. The read stops 3 residues short of the end of the CDR3; the missing end is completed from the germline J gene. The chain joins TRBV5-1 to TRBJ1-1; the D is unclear. Trimming took off 2 bases at V and 0 bases at J, with 8 bases between the two ends. In germline, CDR1 is SGHRS, CDR2 YFSETQ. The CDR3 loop spans 14 amino acids. The CDR3 bases that were read are TGCGCCAGCAGCTTCATATCTATGAACACTGAA. It is translated as CASSFISMNTE. The complete CDR3 sequence is CASSFISMNTEAFF. Combining the CDR3 with reference TRBV5-1 and TRBJ1-1 gives the whole variable domain KAGVTQTPRYLIKTRGQQVTLSCSPISGHRSVSWYQQTPGQGLQFLFEYFSETQRNKGNFPGRFSGRQFSNSRSEMNVSTLELGDSALYLCASSFISMNTEAFFGQGTRLTVV.

This clone was picked up a small number of times. The read halts 3 residues ahead of the CDR3 end, with the missing end drawn from the germline J gene. V is TRBV7-9 and J is TRBJ1-4; 7 bases map to TRBD1. Germline V gene sequence: CDR1 SEHNR, CDR2 FQNEAQ (reference sequence). J gave up 4 bases and V 5 bases, and 7 bases lay outside the gene matches. CDR3 length: 15 amino acids. The chain's CDR3 is CASSTRQGFNEKLFF. CDR3 DNA, as far as it was read: TGTGCCAGCAGCACGCGACAGGGTTTTAATGAAAAA.

A word on this clone: With the read ending 3 residues before the CDR3 end, the germline J gene is used to fill in that end. The identical CDR3 is also encoded by other nucleotide sequences in the sample. The gene calls are TRBV5-1 and TRBJ1-2; TRBD1 aligns across 9 bases. Germline CDR1 and CDR2: SGHRS and YFSETQ. The CDR3 has 14 amino acids. The CDR3 spells CASSATGTGNGYTF. The CDR3 bases that were read are TGCGCCAGCAGCGCGACCGGGACAGGGAACGGA.

Remarks on this clone: Coverage ceases 3 residues before the CDR3 finishes, and the germline J gene fills in the end. V gene TRBV7-9 combines with J gene TRBJ2-4; D is uncertain. In germline, CDR1 is SEHNR, CDR2 FQNEAQ (reference sequence). Trimming shortened V by 7 bases and J by 5 bases, and 12 bases separated the two germline ends. This CDR3 region has 13 residues. CDR3 loop: CASKRVGENIQYF. The CDR3 DNA, read in part, is TGTGCCAGCAAAAGGGTCGGAGAAAACATT.

This clone was detected ten times or more. The read gets to within 3 residues of the CDR3 end, and the germline J gene fills in the rest. The chain joins TRBV19 to TRBJ1-3; D is perhaps TRBD1 (5 bases). Trimming shortened V by 7 bases and J by 0 bases, and 13 bases separated the two germline ends. Germline V gives CDR1 LNHDA, CDR2 SQIVND (reference sequence). The CDR3 is 15 amino acids. The sequenced CDR3 bases are TGTGCCAGTACCGGGACGGGGGACTCTGGAAACACC. Protein: CASTGTGDSGNT. The complete CDR3 sequence is CASTGTGDSGNTIYF.

The sample holds a few counts of this clone. This CDR3 is CASSHLTGPSDGFGYTF. Incomplete CDR3 DNA: TGTGCCAGCTCACACCTGACAGGGCCCAGCGATGGTTTTGGC. This rearrangement joins TRBV18 to TRBJ1-2; 7 bases align to TRBD1. The CDR3 is cut off 3 residues early in the read; its end comes from the germline J gene. The CDR3 is made up of 17 amino acids. The V gene end was trimmed by 4 bases and the J gene end by 7 bases; junction bases not matched to a gene: 18. Germline values: CDR1 KGHSH, CDR2 LQKENI. Using reference TRBV18 and TRBJ1-2 for the parts outside the CDR3, the full variable domain is NAGVMQNPRHLVRRRGQEARLRCSPMKGHSHVYWYRQLPEEGLKFMVYLQKENIIDESGMPKERFSAEFPKEGPSILRIQQVVRGDSAAYFCASSHLTGPSDGFGYTFGSGTRLTVV.

This clone came up many times. The CDR3 extends 3 residues past the end of the read, so its final part is completed from the germline J gene. J is TRBJ2-1 and V is TRBV10-3, with 7 bases matching TRBD2. From germline, CDR1 is ENHRY and CDR2 SYGVKD. Unmatched junction bases numbered 4, after V lost 7 bases and J lost 4 bases. The CDR3 contains 13 residues. The CDR3 sequence is CAITSSGYNEQFF. CDR3 DNA, as far as it was read: TGTGCCATCACGTCTAGCGGTTACAATGAG.

At least ten counts were recorded for this clone. The DNA ends 3 residues before the CDR3 does, and the rest of the CDR3 is filled in from the germline J gene. This rearrangement joins TRBV30 to TRBJ1-5, with 8 bases identical to TRBD1. The V gene end was trimmed by 2 bases and the J gene end by 3 bases; junction bases not matched to a gene: 9. The CDR3 contains 16 residues. Germline V gene data show CDR1 as GTSNPN and CDR2 as SVGIG (reference sequence). The CDR3 DNA, read in part, is TGTGCCTGGAGTTTCGGCAGGGGGCGCGTCAATCAGCCC. It specifies CAWSFGRGRVNQP. The full CDR3 protein is CAWSFGRGRVNQPQHF.

The table lists this clone with many counts. The read ends 3 residues before the CDR3 terminus; that terminus is restored from the germline J gene. The chain links TRBV19 to TRBJ1-1, with 7 bases identical to TRBD1. CDR3 length: 14 amino acids. Germline V CDR1 and CDR2: LNHDA, SQIVND (reference sequence). V shed 5 bases and J 5 bases; nucleotides not matched to a gene: 8. The part of the CDR3 DNA that was read is TGTGCCAGTAGTTTTACAGGGGTGTGGACTGAA. Translation: CASSFTGVWTE. The whole CDR3 reads CASSFTGVWTEAFF.

This clone was picked up many times. Read coverage stops 3 residues before the CDR3 terminus; the germline J gene supplies the remainder. This sequence joins TRBV19 and TRBJ2-4; 12 nucleotides align to TRBD1. Germline CDR1 reads LNHDA; CDR2 reads SQIVND (reference sequence). V was clipped by 2 bases and J by 9 bases; unmatched bases: 23. The CDR3 covers 21 residues. Incomplete CDR3 DNA: TGTGCCAGTAGTATAAACGGTCGGGGACAGGGGGCGATGACGATCCGGGGCATT. This sequence encodes CASSINGRGQGAMTIRGI. The CDR3 in its entirety is CASSINGRGQGAMTIRGIQYF.

This clone was seen many times. The CDR3 end is not reached by the read, which stops 3 residues before it; the germline J gene fills it in. V is TRBV11-2 and J is TRBJ2-3; TRBD1 matches at 9 bases. This CDR3 region has 15 residues. The ends lost 5 bases at V and 8 bases at J; junction bases unmatched: 11. Germline V gene lookup returns CDR1 SGHAT and CDR2 FQNNGV. The CDR3 sequence: CASSGMGQGEGTQYF. CDR3 bases read: TGTGCCAGCAGCGGCATGGGACAGGGAGAAGGTACG. The full variable domain, in which reference TRBV11-2 and TRBJ2-3 provide the parts outside the CDR3, is EAGVAQSPRYKIIEKRQSVAFWCNPISGHATLYWYQQILGQGPKLLIQFQNNGVVDDSQLPKDRFSAERLKGVDSTLKIQPAKLEDSAVYLCASSGMGQGEGTQYFGPGTRLTVL.

In this sample, this clone turned up many times. The read falls 3 residues short of the CDR3 end, and the missing part is taken from the germline J gene. This chain uses TRBV20-1 with TRBJ2-1; 7 positions agree with TRBD2. Germline lookup yields CDR1 DFQATT and CDR2 SNEGSKA (reference sequence). The CDR3 loop spans 15 amino acids. The sequenced CDR3 bases are TGCAGCCTGGCGAGCGGGGATCTCTACTACAATGAG. Translated: CSLASGDLYYNE. The entire CDR3 sequence reads CSLASGDLYYNEQFF.

With respect to this clone: The CDR3 end lies 3 residues beyond the end of the read and is filled in from the germline J gene. The rearrangement joins TRBV30 to TRBJ1-2; unclear D gene. Germline CDR1 reads GTSNPN; CDR2 reads SVGIG (reference sequence). This CDR3 spans 15 amino acids. CDR3 sequence: CAWSALSGRVGDYTF. The sequenced CDR3 bases are TGTGCCTGGAGTGCGCTTAGCGGGAGGGTAGGTGAC.